The 19 T cell receptor beta chains listed next were all sequenced from one sample in a study of regulatory T cells in long-lasting Graves disease. Sequencing libraries for TCR beta were prepared with iRepertoire HTBI primers and Arm-PCR of CDR3 regions. TCRdb passed the multiplex PCR reads through MiXCR, listing each CDR3 protein once. The data contain about 460,000 distinct CDR3 sequences, 20% to 25% of them seen just once; the ten biggest clones take up about 12%. Time point specified: persistent/refractory GD, antithyroid drugs over 5 years with positive TRAb. PBMC RNA served as the TCR library source. Sequenced here: peripheral blood mononuclear cells (PBMCs), sampled when the disease was refractory, from a patient treated with antithyroid drugs. Receptors were obtained from a female donor with Graves disease.

This chain links TRBV14 with TRBJ2-7; a weak D match, TRBD1 (6 bases). Germline V gene lookup returns CDR1 SGHDN and CDR2 FVKESK. The CDR3 consists of 15 residues. The V and J ends lost 8 bases and 5 bases respectively, with 22 bases between them. CDR3 residues: CASGPPSAGVNEQYF. In DNA form, the CDR3 reads TGTGCCAGCGGCCCACCGTCAGCAGGGGTGAACGAGCAGTACTTC.

This clonotype appeared a few times. J is TRBJ2-7 and V is TRBV7-9; possible D gene TRBD1, 5 bases. The length of the CDR3 is 12 residues. Germline-derived CDR1 and CDR2 are SEHNR and FQNEAQ (reference sequence). V lost 4 bases and J lost 6, with 10 bases in between. CDR3 nucleotides: TGTGCCAGCAGCTCACAGGTCTTCGAGCAGTACTTC. Amino acid sequence: CASSSQVFEQYF.

The rearrangement uses TRBV6-1 and TRBJ1-1; the D is unclear. CDR3 size: 14 residues. The V gene's germline CDR1 is MNHNS and CDR2 SASEGT. V was trimmed by 6 bases and J by 0 bases, leaving 11 bases between them. This CDR3 reads CASSDTSLNTEAFF. CDR3 bases: TGTGCCAGCAGCGACACAAGTTTGAACACTGAAGCTTTCTTT.

As to this clonotype: Relative to the germline gene, one junction end is altered; a read error may explain this. This chain joins TRBV20-1 and TRBJ1-4, with D possibly matching TRBD1 (5 bases). Germline V gene sequence: CDR1 DFQATT, CDR2 SNEGSKA (reference sequence). The CDR3 is 13 amino acids. The CDR3 reads CSASDTINERLFF. Written as DNA, the CDR3 is TGCAGTGCTTCGGACACAATTAATGAAAGACTGTTTTTT.

This rearrangement joins TRBV27 to TRBJ2-3, with 8 bases fitting TRBD2. Germline CDR1 and CDR2: MNHEY and SMNVEV (reference sequence). V shed 5 bases, J shed 8 bases, and the junction held 6 bases outside the gene matches. This CDR3 is built from 13 residues. The CDR3 DNA is TGTGCCAGCAGTCGGGGGGGCGAGAGTACGCAGTATTTT. As protein: CASSRGGESTQYF.

The table lists this clonotype with a few counts. The CDR3 here is CASARGFNQPQHF. CDR3 nucleotides: TGCGCCAGCGCCAGGGGATTCAATCAGCCCCAGCATTTT. V is TRBV5-1 and J is TRBJ1-5; tentative D call: TRBD1 (6 bases). The CDR3 contains 13 residues. The V gene's germline CDR1 is SGHRS and CDR2 YFSETQ. The germline V and J ends were trimmed by 7 bases and 3 bases, with 11 bases remaining between them.

J is TRBJ1-1 and V is TRBV11-2, with D tentatively TRBD1 (6 bases). Germline CDR1 and CDR2: SGHAT and FQNNGV. The CDR3 sequence is 14 residues long. The ends were cut back, 1 base at V and 8 bases at J, with 14 bases in the middle. The CDR3 sequence is CASSLGLDSREAFF. Here the CDR3 DNA reads TGTGCCAGCAGCTTAGGACTGGACAGTCGCGAAGCTTTCTTT.

This clonotype was seen at least ten times. V and J are TRBV15 and TRBJ2-5, with D hard to call. The CDR3 contains 14 residues. Germline V gene lookup returns CDR1 LNHNV and CDR2 YYDKDF (reference sequence). The V end was cut by 0 bases, the J end by 1 base, with 6 bases between. In nucleotides, the CDR3 is TGTGCCACCAGCAGAGAAACGCTCCAAGAGACCCAGTACTTC. This translates into CATSRETLQETQYF.

The rearrangement joins TRBV7-2 to TRBJ1-3; the D is unclear. The CDR3 covers 13 residues. The V end was cut by 5 bases, the J end by 0 bases, with 5 bases between. Germline V gene lookup returns CDR1 SGHTA and CDR2 FQGNSA. CDR3 bases: TGTGCCAGCAGCGCTAACTCTGGAAACACCATATATTTT. It yields the protein CASSANSGNTIYF.

This clonotype was recorded many times. V is TRBV20-1 and J is TRBJ2-7; 7 bases align to TRBD1. This CDR3 region has 14 residues. The J segment lost 3 bases and the V segment lost 4 bases, leaving 9 bases of the junction unmatched. Germline loops: CDR1 DFQATT, CDR2 SNEGSKA (reference sequence). CDR3 DNA sequence: TGCAGTGCTATCGACAGGGTAGGTGGCTACGAGCAGTACTTC. Residues: CSAIDRVGGYEQYF.

The V and J genes are TRBV11-2 and TRBJ2-3, with D perhaps being TRBD1 or TRBD2 (6 bases each). CDR3 size: 15 residues. Germline-derived CDR1 and CDR2 are SGHAT and FQNNGV. Trimming cost V 6 bases and J 2 bases, with 15 bases left between them. The CDR3 region has the DNA TGTGCCAGCAGTCCCAGGGGAGGTCACACAGATACGCAGTATTTT. This codes for CASSPRGGHTDTQYF.

The chain employs TRBV3-1 and TRBJ2-7; D is perhaps TRBD2 (6 bases). This CDR3 region has 13 residues. V was shortened by 6 bases and J by 4 bases, with 13 bases between the two germline ends. Germline CDR1 is LGHDT and CDR2 is YNNKEL (reference sequence). The CDR3 sequence: CASSYETSYEQYF. For the CDR3, the DNA is TGTGCCAGCAGTTATGAGACTAGTTACGAGCAGTACTTC.

The V gene is TRBV30, the J gene TRBJ2-5; D is possibly TRBD2 (5 bases). Germline CDR1 and CDR2: GTSNPN and SVGIG (reference sequence). V lost 1 base to trimming and J lost 5 bases, with 20 bases between them. The CDR3 consists of 16 residues. For the CDR3, the DNA is TGTGCCTGGAGTGCCCAGACGTTGGGGTGGAGGGAGACCCAGTACTTC. Its translation: CAWSAQTLGWRETQYF.

The gene calls are TRBV5-1 and TRBJ1-3; no reliable D call. Germline assignment: CDR1 SGHRS and CDR2 YFSETQ. The CDR3 spans 15 residues. V was trimmed by 5 bases and J by 0 bases, leaving 12 bases between them. In nucleotides, the CDR3 is TGCGCCAGCAGGCCCTTCCCCGTCTCTGGAAACACCATATATTTT. It encodes CASRPFPVSGNTIYF.

As for this clonotype: At one end the junction does not follow the germline gene, possibly because of a read error. V and J are TRBV3-1 and TRBJ2-5; TRBD1 might be the D (6 bases). This CDR3 is built from 14 residues. The V gene's germline CDR1 is LGHDT and CDR2 YNNKEL (reference sequence). This chain's CDR3 is CASSQQGPQETQYF. Here the CDR3 DNA reads TGCGCCAGCAGCCAACAGGGCCCCCAAGAGACCCAGTACTTC.

The chain recombines TRBV7-9 with TRBJ2-7, with D hard to call. V lost 1 base and J lost 3, with 19 bases in between. This CDR3 region has 17 residues. Per the germline V gene, CDR1 is SEHNR and CDR2 is FQNEAQ (reference sequence). CDR3 sequence: CASSLVSSVRNDYEQYF. The CDR3 nucleotides read TGTGCCAGCAGCTTAGTAAGTTCTGTGCGCAACGACTACGAGCAGTACTTC.

Note on this clonotype: Given a much more abundant clone one base away, this may be a read error. A read error is likely, as this CDR3 ends without the conserved phenylalanine or tryptophan. The gene calls are TRBV6-2 or TRBV6-3 and TRBJ1-1; tentative D call: TRBD1 (5 bases). The CDR3 contains 14 residues. V lost 5 bases and J 0 bases, leaving 10 bases between the germline ends. Looked up from germline, CDR1 is MNHEY and CDR2 is SVGEGT. The CDR3 loop reads CASSGDVMNTEAFL. The CDR3 DNA follows: TGTGCCAGCAGTGGGGACGTTATGAACACTGAAGCTTTCCTT.

This clonotype was seen only a few times. This chain uses TRBV20-1 with TRBJ1-1; possibly TRBD1 for D (5 bases). Trimming shortened V by 0 bases and J by 4 bases, and 15 bases separated the two germline ends. Germline loops: CDR1 DFQATT, CDR2 SNEGSKA (reference sequence). This CDR3 comprises 15 residues. CDR3 DNA sequence: TGCAGTGCTAGAGATTGGGGCAGAAACGGCACTGAAGCTTTCTTT. As protein: CSARDWGRNGTEAFF.

The chain links TRBV19 to TRBJ2-7, with D uncertain. The CDR3 length is 12 residues. The germline gives CDR1 LNHDA, CDR2 SQIVND (reference sequence). Trimming stripped 4 bases from V and 6 bases from J, with 10 bases between. The CDR3 spells CASSTRHGEQYF. The CDR3 coding sequence is TGTGCCAGTAGTACTAGACACGGCGAGCAGTACTTC.